The rows below give T cell receptor beta chains drawn from one sample of a study of blood T cell repertoires in COVID-19. Generated by immunoSEQ multiplex PCR, the TCRdb table keeps only in-frame clones and is missing some. Found here are roughly 100,000 clones, over 75% of them singletons; the top ten hold roughly 6.2%. The sequenced sample consisted of peripheral blood. The receptors were gathered from a human donor in a cohort sampled during active COVID-19. Both conserved end residues are part of each CDR3. Fields, in order: V gene, clone size, D gene, J gene, CDR3 protein, CDR3 DNA. D genes are given only for firm matches. Clone size appears in some rows only: once, few, many, or a class for an expanded clone.

V gene: TRBV3-1/TRBV3-2; clone size: .; D gene: .; J gene: TRBJ2-2; CDR3 protein: CASSQDLLNTGELFF; CDR3 DNA: TGTGCCAGCAGCCAAGATTTACTGAACACCGGGGAGCTGTTTTTT
V gene: TRBV11-2; clone size: .; D gene: .; J gene: TRBJ1-2; CDR3 protein: CASSPRVYVGYTF; CDR3 DNA: TGTGCCAGCAGCCCCAGGGTATACGTTGGCTACACCTTC
V gene: TRBV5-6; clone size: .; D gene: .; J gene: TRBJ1-1; CDR3 protein: CASSLRGPAFF; CDR3 DNA: TGTGCCAGCAGCTTGAGGGGTCCGGCTTTCTTT
V gene: TRBV7-3; clone size: .; D gene: .; J gene: TRBJ1-2; CDR3 protein: CASSPNTGYGYGYTF; CDR3 DNA: TGTGCCAGCAGCCCAAATACAGGGTATGGCTATGGCTACACCTTC
V gene: TRBV5-4; clone size: .; D gene: TRBD1; J gene: TRBJ1-2; CDR3 protein: CASSRQDRDYGYTF; CDR3 DNA: TGTGCCAGCAGCCGCCAGGACAGGGACTATGGCTACACCTTC
V gene: TRBV2; clone size: .; D gene: .; J gene: TRBJ1-1; CDR3 protein: CATPGGLNTEAFF; CDR3 DNA: TGTGCCACCCCGGGAGGGCTGAACACTGAAGCTTTCTTT
V gene: TRBV6-5; clone size: .; D gene: TRBD2; J gene: TRBJ2-5; CDR3 protein: CASSYSPGGDEETQYF; CDR3 DNA: TGTGCCAGCAGTTACTCACCCGGGGGGGATGAAGAGACCCAGTACTTC
V gene: TRBV20-1; clone size: once; D gene: TRBD2; J gene: TRBJ2-7; CDR3 protein: CSASFGTSGSYEQYF; CDR3 DNA: TGCAGTGCTAGTTTCGGGACTAGCGGGAGCTACGAGCAGTACTTC
V gene: TRBV4-1; clone size: once; D gene: TRBD2; J gene: TRBJ2-1; CDR3 protein: CASSQVGLAVPDFRFF; CDR3 DNA: TGCGCCAGCAGCCAAGTCGGACTAGCGGTCCCCGATTTTAGGTTCTTC
V gene: TRBV12-3/TRBV12-4; clone size: few; D gene: .; J gene: TRBJ1-1; CDR3 protein: CASSLDQDTEAFF; CDR3 DNA: TGTGCCAGCAGTTTAGACCAGGACACTGAAGCTTTCTTT
V gene: TRBV5-4; clone size: few; D gene: .; J gene: TRBJ2-5; CDR3 protein: CASSWVGQGEETQYF; CDR3 DNA: TGTGCCAGCAGCTGGGTGGGGCAGGGTGAAGAGACCCAGTACTTC
V gene: TRBV4-2; clone size: .; D gene: TRBD2; J gene: TRBJ2-3; CDR3 protein: CASSRRQGNQREGLGDTQYF; CDR3 DNA: TGTGCCAGCAGCCGACGACAGGGGAATCAGCGGGAGGGCCTAGGGGATACGCAGTATTTT
V gene: TRBV10-2; clone size: .; D gene: TRBD2; J gene: TRBJ2-1; CDR3 protein: CASSTSGGYNEQFF; CDR3 DNA: TGCGCCAGCAGCACTAGCGGGGGATACAATGAGCAGTTCTTC
V gene: TRBV3-1/TRBV3-2; clone size: .; D gene: .; J gene: TRBJ1-1; CDR3 protein: CASQGGQDTEAFF; CDR3 DNA: TGTGCCAGCCAGGGAGGGCAGGACACTGAAGCTTTCTTT
V gene: TRBV6-2/TRBV6-3; clone size: .; D gene: .; J gene: TRBJ1-1; CDR3 protein: CASSPTRRLDQGQEGAFF; CDR3 DNA: TGTGCCAGCAGTCCAACCCGCCGACTTGACCAGGGGCAAGAGGGAGCTTTCTTT
V gene: TRBV5-1; clone size: .; D gene: .; J gene: TRBJ2-3; CDR3 protein: CASSLDTRTDTQYF; CDR3 DNA: TGCGCCAGCAGCTTGGACACCCGCACAGATACGCAGTATTTT
V gene: TRBV7-3; clone size: .; D gene: .; J gene: TRBJ2-2; CDR3 protein: CASSPILGAGELFF; CDR3 DNA: TGTGCCAGCAGCCCAATTCTAGGTGCCGGGGAGCTGTTTTTT
V gene: TRBV19; clone size: .; D gene: TRBD2; J gene: TRBJ2-3; CDR3 protein: CASSARLAASTDTQYF; CDR3 DNA: TGTGCCAGTAGTGCCCGACTAGCGGCTAGCACAGATACGCAGTATTTT
V gene: TRBV6-5; clone size: few; D gene: .; J gene: TRBJ2-1; CDR3 protein: CASSLAQGWQFF; CDR3 DNA: TGTGCCAGCAGCCTAGCCCAGGGGTGGCAGTTCTTC
V gene: TRBV19; clone size: .; D gene: .; J gene: TRBJ1-5; CDR3 protein: CASTKGRERNQPQHF; CDR3 DNA: TGTGCCAGTACCAAGGGCAGGGAACGCAATCAGCCCCAGCATTTT
V gene: TRBV5-1; clone size: .; D gene: .; J gene: TRBJ2-3; CDR3 protein: CASSLSPTSTDTQYF; CDR3 DNA: TGCGCCAGCAGCTTGTCCCCTACCAGCACAGATACGCAGTATTTT
V gene: TRBV9; clone size: .; D gene: .; J gene: TRBJ1-1; CDR3 protein: CASSPGGSDTEAFF; CDR3 DNA: TGTGCCAGCAGCCCTGGCGGGTCGGACACTGAAGCTTTCTTT
V gene: TRBV28; clone size: .; D gene: .; J gene: TRBJ2-1; CDR3 protein: CASSQIARDSYNEQFF; CDR3 DNA: TGTGCCAGCAGTCAGATAGCCAGAGACTCCTACAATGAGCAGTTCTTC
V gene: TRBV11-2; clone size: .; D gene: TRBD1; J gene: TRBJ1-5; CDR3 protein: CASSSTGGPNQPQHF; CDR3 DNA: TGTGCCAGCAGCTCAACAGGGGGACCCAATCAGCCCCAGCATTTT
V gene: TRBV4-1; clone size: few; D gene: TRBD1; J gene: TRBJ2-7; CDR3 protein: CASSLQTGTYEQYF; CDR3 DNA: TGCGCCAGCAGCCTACAGACAGGGACCTACGAGCAGTACTTC
V gene: TRBV6-5; clone size: .; D gene: TRBD1; J gene: TRBJ1-6; CDR3 protein: CASSYGPGQGISPLHF; CDR3 DNA: TGTGCCAGCAGTTACGGCCCGGGACAGGGGATCTCACCCCTCCACTTT
V gene: TRBV7-9; clone size: .; D gene: TRBD1; J gene: TRBJ2-3; CDR3 protein: CASSLAGQATDTQYF; CDR3 DNA: TGTGCCAGCAGCCTCGCGGGACAGGCCACAGATACGCAGTATTTT
V gene: TRBV2; clone size: .; D gene: TRBD1; J gene: TRBJ2-7; CDR3 protein: CASFRDRGDEQYF; CDR3 DNA: TGTGCCAGTTTCCGGGACAGGGGCGACGAGCAGTACTTC
V gene: TRBV20-1; clone size: .; D gene: .; J gene: TRBJ1-2; CDR3 protein: CSARDSRRGTF; CDR3 DNA: TGCAGTGCTAGAGATTCCCGCCGGGGGACCTTC
V gene: TRBV15; clone size: .; D gene: .; J gene: TRBJ1-1; CDR3 protein: CATSRDGGRTEAFF; CDR3 DNA: TGTGCCACCAGCAGAGATGGGGGCCGAACTGAAGCTTTCTTT
V gene: TRBV19; clone size: .; D gene: TRBD1; J gene: TRBJ1-2; CDR3 protein: CASTRDRNNYGYTF; CDR3 DNA: TGTGCCAGTACCCGGGACAGGAATAACTATGGCTACACCTTC
V gene: TRBV18; clone size: .; D gene: .; J gene: TRBJ1-1; CDR3 protein: CASLPQPNTEAFF; CDR3 DNA: TGTGCCAGCTTGCCACAGCCGAACACTGAAGCTTTCTTT
V gene: TRBV19; clone size: .; D gene: .; J gene: TRBJ2-3; CDR3 protein: CASSPRHPPSQGTADTQYF; CDR3 DNA: TGTGCCAGTAGTCCGCGCCACCCTCCCTCACAGGGGACTGCAGATACGCAGTATTTT
V gene: TRBV24-1; clone size: .; D gene: TRBD2; J gene: TRBJ2-3; CDR3 protein: CATSESGGLTDTQYF; CDR3 DNA: TGTGCCACCAGTGAATCGGGGGGGCTCACAGATACGCAGTATTTT
V gene: TRBV11-3; clone size: .; D gene: .; J gene: TRBJ1-1; CDR3 protein: CASRRGGRSEQRGEAFF; CDR3 DNA: TGTGCCAGCAGGCGCGGCGGAAGGTCAGAGCAGCGGGGTGAAGCTTTCTTT
V gene: TRBV30; clone size: .; D gene: TRBD2; J gene: TRBJ2-1; CDR3 protein: CAWSPGLAGEQFF; CDR3 DNA: TGTGCCTGGAGCCCCGGACTAGCTGGTGAGCAGTTCTTC
V gene: TRBV4-1; clone size: few; D gene: .; J gene: TRBJ1-5; CDR3 protein: CASSQVVSGSRSQPQHF; CDR3 DNA: TGCGCCAGCAGCCAAGTAGTTTCCGGGTCCCGCAGTCAGCCCCAGCATTTT
V gene: TRBV29-1; clone size: .; D gene: TRBD1; J gene: TRBJ2-3; CDR3 protein: CSVDRESTDTQYF; CDR3 DNA: TGCAGCGTGGACAGGGAGAGCACAGATACGCAGTATTTT
V gene: TRBV7-6; clone size: .; D gene: .; J gene: TRBJ1-2; CDR3 protein: CASSLGARSNYGYTF; CDR3 DNA: TGTGCCAGCAGCTTAGGTGCCAGGTCGAACTATGGCTACACCTTC
V gene: TRBV2; clone size: few; D gene: .; J gene: TRBJ1-2; CDR3 protein: CASSEDRSNYGYTF; CDR3 DNA: TGTGCCAGCAGTGAGGACAGATCTAACTATGGCTACACCTTC
V gene: TRBV27; clone size: .; D gene: .; J gene: TRBJ2-7; CDR3 protein: CASSLLSGRGEQYF; CDR3 DNA: TGTGCCAGCAGTTTATTGTCGGGCAGGGGCGAGCAGTACTTC
V gene: TRBV10-3; clone size: .; D gene: .; J gene: TRBJ2-2; CDR3 protein: CAISEIVNTGELFF; CDR3 DNA: TGTGCCATCAGTGAGATAGTGAACACCGGGGAGCTGTTTTTT
V gene: TRBV2; clone size: few; D gene: .; J gene: TRBJ2-1; CDR3 protein: CASGGGEQFF; CDR3 DNA: TGTGCCAGCGGGGGGGGCGAGCAGTTCTTC
V gene: TRBV3-1/TRBV3-2; clone size: .; D gene: .; J gene: TRBJ1-4; CDR3 protein: CASGQLRYEKLFF; CDR3 DNA: TGTGCCAGCGGTCAACTTAGATATGAAAAACTGTTTTTT
V gene: TRBV5-1; clone size: .; D gene: TRBD2; J gene: TRBJ2-1; CDR3 protein: CASSPTSGTPNEQFF; CDR3 DNA: TGCGCCAGCAGCCCGACTAGCGGGACCCCCAATGAGCAGTTCTTC
V gene: TRBV9; clone size: .; D gene: TRBD1; J gene: TRBJ2-3; CDR3 protein: CASSGNRGADTQYF; CDR3 DNA: TGTGCCAGCAGCGGGAACAGGGGCGCAGATACGCAGTATTTT
V gene: TRBV23-1; clone size: once; D gene: TRBD2; J gene: TRBJ2-7; CDR3 protein: CASSQSAGHPSYEQYF; CDR3 DNA: TGCGCCAGCAGTCAATCAGCGGGGCACCCCTCCTACGAGCAGTACTTC
V gene: TRBV28; clone size: .; D gene: TRBD1; J gene: TRBJ1-2; CDR3 protein: CASCRGLNYGYTF; CDR3 DNA: TGTGCCAGCTGTAGGGGGCTTAACTATGGCTACACCTTC
V gene: TRBV30; clone size: .; D gene: .; J gene: TRBJ1-2; CDR3 protein: CAWTTGNYGYTF; CDR3 DNA: TGTGCCTGGACCACGGGTAACTATGGCTACACCTTC
V gene: TRBV4-2; clone size: .; D gene: TRBD2; J gene: TRBJ2-3; CDR3 protein: CASSQDPLAGSERTQYF; CDR3 DNA: TGTGCCAGCAGCCAAGACCCGCTAGCGGGAAGCGAGCGTACGCAGTATTTT